These 2 T cell receptor beta chains share one sample of origin, sequenced in a study of response to subunit inactivated influenza vaccine. Each CDR3 protein gets one entry after TCRdb re-called the RT-PCR reads with MiXCR. Among some 160,000 distinct CDR3 sequences listed, 11% were seen once. The sequencing used non-naive T cells sorted from PBMCs, collected 45 days after vaccination. These receptors all come from a man aged 50 or older who received an inactivated influenza vaccine.

This clonotype was seen more than once but under ten times. The V call is TRBV29-1, the J call TRBJ2-3; 10 bases map to TRBD2. The CDR3 is 13 residues long. Trimming took 4 bases from V and 6 from J; bases not matched to a gene: 4. Germline V gives CDR1 SQVTM, CDR2 ANQGSEA. CDR3 protein: CSVVSGGRDTQYF. The CDR3 region has the DNA TGCAGCGTTGTTAGCGGGGGGAGGGATACGCAGTATTTT.

In its sample, this clonotype was seen a few times. The rearrangement links TRBV6-2 or TRBV6-3 to TRBJ2-7; D perhaps matches TRBD1 (5 bases). Deletions cut 7 bases from V and 2 bases from J, with 12 bases between. The CDR3 sequence is 13 residues long. The germline CDR1 and CDR2 sequences are MNHEY and SVGEGT. The CDR3 reads CASTWTPAYEQYF. The CDR3 DNA reads TGTGCCAGCACCTGGACACCTGCCTACGAGCAGTACTTC.